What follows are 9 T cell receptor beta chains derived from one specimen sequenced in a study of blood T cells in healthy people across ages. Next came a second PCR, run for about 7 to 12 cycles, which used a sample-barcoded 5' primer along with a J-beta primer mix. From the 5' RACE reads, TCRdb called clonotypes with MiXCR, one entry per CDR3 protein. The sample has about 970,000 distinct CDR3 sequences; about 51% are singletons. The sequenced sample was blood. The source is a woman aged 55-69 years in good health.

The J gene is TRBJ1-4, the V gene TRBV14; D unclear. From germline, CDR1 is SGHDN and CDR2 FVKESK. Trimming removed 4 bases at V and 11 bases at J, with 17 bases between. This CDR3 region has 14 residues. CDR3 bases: TGTGCCAGCAGCCGGGAGACGGGAGAAGGGAAACTGTTTTTT. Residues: CASSRETGEGKLFF.

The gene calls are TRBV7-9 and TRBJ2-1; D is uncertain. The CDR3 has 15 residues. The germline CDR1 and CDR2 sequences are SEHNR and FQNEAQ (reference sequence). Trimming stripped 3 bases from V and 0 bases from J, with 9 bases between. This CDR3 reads CASSLGADSYNEQFF. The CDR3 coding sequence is TGTGCCAGCAGCTTGGGTGCAGACTCCTACAATGAGCAGTTCTTC.

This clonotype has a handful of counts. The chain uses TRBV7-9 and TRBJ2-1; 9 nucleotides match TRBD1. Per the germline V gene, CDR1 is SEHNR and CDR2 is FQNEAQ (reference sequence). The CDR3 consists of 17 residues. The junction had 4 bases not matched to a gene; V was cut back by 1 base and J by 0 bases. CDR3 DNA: TGTGCCAGCAGCTTAGTGGGACAGGGAAGCTCCTACAATGAGCAGTTCTTC. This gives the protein CASSLVGQGSSYNEQFF.

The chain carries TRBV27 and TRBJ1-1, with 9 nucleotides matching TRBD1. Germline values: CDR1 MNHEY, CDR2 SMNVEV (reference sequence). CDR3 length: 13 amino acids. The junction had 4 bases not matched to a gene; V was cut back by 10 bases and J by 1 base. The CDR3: CATKTGGNTEAFF. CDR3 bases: TGTGCCACCAAGACAGGGGGGAACACTGAAGCTTTCTTT.

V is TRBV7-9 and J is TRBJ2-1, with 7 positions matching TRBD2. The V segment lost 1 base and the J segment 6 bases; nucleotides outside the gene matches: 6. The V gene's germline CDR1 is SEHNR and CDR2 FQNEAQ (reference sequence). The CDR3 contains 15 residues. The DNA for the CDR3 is TGTGCCAGCAGCTTAGGGACTAGTAAGTCCAATGAGCAGTTCTTC. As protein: CASSLGTSKSNEQFF. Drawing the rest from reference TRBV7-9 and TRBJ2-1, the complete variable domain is DTGVSQNPRHKITKRGQNVTFRCDPISEHNRLYWYRQTLGQGPEFLTYFQNEAQLEKSRLLSDRFSAERPKGSFSTLEIQRTEQGDSAMYLCASSLGTSKSNEQFFGPGTRLTVL.

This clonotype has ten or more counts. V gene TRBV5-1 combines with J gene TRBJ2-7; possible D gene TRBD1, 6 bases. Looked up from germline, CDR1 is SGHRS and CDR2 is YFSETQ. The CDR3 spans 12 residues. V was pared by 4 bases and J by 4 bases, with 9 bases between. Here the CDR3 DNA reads TGCGCCAGCAGCACTGACAGGTACGAGCAGTACTTC. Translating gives CASSTDRYEQYF.

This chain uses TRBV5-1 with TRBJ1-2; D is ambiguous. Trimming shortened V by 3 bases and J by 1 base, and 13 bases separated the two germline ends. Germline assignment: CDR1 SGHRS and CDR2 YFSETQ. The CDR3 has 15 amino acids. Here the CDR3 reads CASSYNPAGNYGYTF. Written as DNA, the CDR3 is TGCGCCAGCAGCTACAACCCGGCGGGTAACTATGGCTACACCTTC.

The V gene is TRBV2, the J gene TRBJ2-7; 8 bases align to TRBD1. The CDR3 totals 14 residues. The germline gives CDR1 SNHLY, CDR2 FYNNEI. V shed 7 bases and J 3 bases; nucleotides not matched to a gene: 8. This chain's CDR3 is CASTLGQGGYEQYF. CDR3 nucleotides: TGTGCCAGCACACTAGGACAGGGCGGCTACGAGCAGTACTTC.

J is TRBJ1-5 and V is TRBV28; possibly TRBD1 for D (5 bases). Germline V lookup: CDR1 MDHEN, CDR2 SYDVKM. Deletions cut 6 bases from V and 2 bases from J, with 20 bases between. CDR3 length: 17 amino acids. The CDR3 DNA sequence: TGTGCCAGCAGGAGCGTGCCAGGGAGTTTTCGCAATCAGCCCCAGCATTTT. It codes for CASRSVPGSFRNQPQHF.